This TCR beta chain was documented in a study of shared clonotypes between healthy human individuals. Of note for this clone: Its ends do not fully match the called genes, so a read error is possible.

From CD4+ cells came CD45RA+ naive and CD45RA-negative memory subsets. Measured with immunoSEQ multiplex PCR; TCRdb has only the in-frame clones, and not every one. This sample has 2,500,000 or so clones, with more than 85% found just once. Germline CDR1 and CDR2: KGHSH and LQKENI. The CDR3 contains 12 residues. The chain recombines TRBV18 with TRBJ2-7; 7 nucleotides align to TRBD2. The source of this sequence is a man between 18 and 29 years old in good health. Some clones in this sample may be carry-over from other donors' samples. The sequencing input was naive CD4+ T cells from PBMCs. The subset was: CD45RA+ positively selected. For the CDR3, the DNA is TGTGCCACCTCACCTAGCGGAGACGAGCAGTACTTC. This gives the protein CATSPSGDEQYF.